This TCR beta chain was profiled in a study of vaccination and CD4 T cells after COVID-19. At the level of the study: Nasal swab PCR had shown SARS-CoV-2 positivity in the convalescent patients (fewer than 10 mild cases, one severe case). Four females and six males made up the convalescents, with two Hispanic. A median of around 70 days (range 14 to 241) separated dose two from the taking of post-vaccine samples. Cells were stimulated with overlapping spike peptide pools from SARS-CoV-2, HCoV-NL63, HCoV-OC43 and HCoV-229E.

Oncomine TCR Beta short-read sequencing was applied to DNA from cultured CD4+ T cells. Each CDR3 protein gets one entry after TCRdb re-called the PCR reads with MiXCR. The sample lists fewer than 15,000 distinct CDR3 sequences, under 60% occurring once. The treatment was: approximately 9-day PBMC culture with coronavirus spike peptide pools or control peptides (ViraFEST assay). Regarding this clonotype: As yet, its antigen is unknown.

This receptor was obtained from a human donor who had recovered from COVID-19. The sequencing sample was made of CD4+ T cells from blood, cultured in vitro.

The CDR3 DNA reads as TGTGCCAGCAGCCAGAGAGTCGGGACAGCTTGGGCAGATACGCAGTATTTT. This gives the protein CASSQRVGTAWADTQYF. V usage is TRBV14 and J usage is TRBJ2-3; 7 positions match TRBD1. Germline assignment: CDR1 SGHDN and CDR2 FVKESK. J was trimmed by 4 bases and V by 3 bases; bases with no gene match: 13. This CDR3 comprises 17 residues.